Below, one T cell receptor (beta chain) is given with its context. This clone has at least ten counts. What antigen it recognizes has not been identified. Base-call qualities are not available, and no considerably larger clone is one nucleotide away. The entire isolated RNA was reverse transcribed using the High Capacity cDNA Reverse Transcription Kit, and thus expressed TCRB transcripts were sequenced. Deep immunoSEQ sequencing was performed on naive, central memory and regulatory T cell samples, with an average of roughly 4 million total reads per sample. Sorted cells were lysed in RLT buffer and RNA was extracted with DNase-treated RNeasy Micro or Mini kits, depending on cell number. To prevent cross-contamination, each cell subset was processed individually, whereas patient and healthy donor samples were processed jointly. The immunoSEQ multiplex PCR was used to amplify TCRB sequences from cDNA, generating 87-bp fragments that spanned the CDR3 region. Sequencing of the amplicons was performed on the Illumina HiSeq platform. As for the authors' bioinformatics: PCR bias was computationally corrected using synthetic template baselines, reads within Hamming distance 2 were collapsed, and singletons that could not be merged were discarded. By aligning reads against IMGT, V, D and J genes, CDR3 length, and insertions or deletions at six rearrangement sites were assigned. Within each subset, clonotype counts were normalized to sorted cell number, after which true diversity and Gini coefficients were computed with the tcR R package. The overlap coefficient, calculated on TCRB nucleotide sequences, was used to measure repertoire sharing. As a proxy for the pre-selection repertoire, out-of-frame TCRB sequences from naive cells were analyzed. TCRdb re-hosts the immuneACCESS table, in-frame sequences only. Its copies lack some clones; in the studies checked, an unresolved V gene accounts for under half of them, and the cause for the rest is not known. The V and J calls and clone size come from that table; D and trimming were worked out from the DNA. Counted in this sample were about 230,000 clones; 9.6% of them appeared once. The leading ten clones occupy 0.03% to 0.04% of the sample.

Based on the germline V gene, the CDR1 and CDR2 sequences are SQVTM and ANQGSEA. Trimming takes 6 bases off V and 4 bases off J; junction bases not matched to a gene: 7. The cysteine opens and the phenylalanine closes a CDR3 of 14 amino acids. The entry retains the CDR3 DNA only, 42 bases that are in frame from base 1. The data were obtained in a study of beta chain features in type 1 diabetes (dated by TCRdb to the late 2010s). At the level of the whole study: No differences in mean age, gender distribution, total cell number or subset yield were found between patients and healthy donors. Across all samples, some 99 million sorted cells were examined, and cell number per subset correlated strongly with RNA yield. Naive and central memory subsets were obtained from all 30 or so donors, but regulatory and stem cell-like memory subsets were isolated from only 8 patients and 8 healthy donors. The study compared the TCRB repertoires of sorted circulating CD4+ T cell subsets in recently diagnosed type 1 diabetes patients with those in matched healthy donors.

What the research found in general, with its limitations: The naive, central memory and regulatory TCRB repertoires appeared to resemble one another more closely among patients than among healthy donors. Because cDNA was sequenced instead of genomic DNA, activated cells with high expression could be over-represented, although the groups did not differ in activation or CD3 levels. In all four CD4+ subsets, TCRB CDR3 length was moderately but significantly shorter in type 1 diabetes patients. Fewer insertions and more nucleotide deletions at VDJ recombination sites were observed in patients with type 1 diabetes, implying thymic rearrangement abnormalities. HLA sub-analyses involved small numbers of individuals, so any influence of HLA type on TCRB rearrangement remained unresolved. PCR may preferentially amplify shorter templates, but because patient and control samples were amplified and corrected together, any resulting skew would affect both groups equally.

From each donor, a single peripheral blood sample of around 0.12 L on average was drawn into heparinised tubes. A BD FACSAria II was used to sort naive, central memory, regulatory and stem cell-like memory CD4+ T cells with a panel that included CD45RO, CCR7, CD25, CD127, CD95 and CD27. A purity above 95% was achieved for all sorted populations. Right away, PBMCs were isolated by Lymphoprep density gradient centrifugation and were stained directly, with no culture step. So that batch effects would be minimized, each experiment stained and sorted samples in pairs, pairing one healthy donor with one patient.

The sample comprised naive CD4+ T cells from blood. Taken with the paper, the label for cell subset or site translates to: true naive CD4+ T cells. This clonotype was sampled from a woman younger than 35 in good health. The sequence is built from TRBV29-1 and TRBJ2-1, and TRBD2 matches 9 of the central bases. The CDR3: CSVAGLATYNEQFF. The nucleotides are TGCAGCGTCGCCGGACTAGCGACTTACAATGAGCAGTTCTTC.